This TCR beta chain stems from a study of T cell clonality in common variable immunodeficiency. This CDR3 region has 11 residues. Trimming took 2 bases from V and 6 from J, leaving 5 bases between them. In germline, CDR1 is GTSNPN, CDR2 SVGIG (reference sequence). This clone was recorded many times. With the read ending 3 residues before the CDR3 end, the germline J gene is used to fill in that end. CVID and control samples used equivalent genomic DNA input. Assay: immunoSEQ multiplex PCR; the TCRdb copy retains only in-frame clones and omits some. The sample includes approximately 40,000 clones, none of them occurring once.

The sample consisted of peripheral blood mononuclear cells. V usage is TRBV30 and J usage is TRBJ2-1; no clear D. This sequence was found in a person between 18 and 75 years old in good health. The CDR3 spells CAWSSLNEQFF. CDR3 bases read: TGTGCCTGGAGTTCCCTCAATGAG.